This T cell receptor beta chain was sequenced for a study of shared clonotypes between healthy human individuals (dated by TCRdb to about 2020). A note on the overall study: The cohort included a few men and a couple of women between 18 and 49 years of age. For each donor, CD4 naive and CD4 memory were each run on three plates, CD8 naive on two plates, and CD8 memory on one plate. To estimate repertoire size and how much clonotypes are shared between individuals, the study performed deep sequencing of blood TCR repertoires from five healthy adults. Different laboratories and diverse techniques were used to prepare libraries and sequence TCR repertoires, to increase sequencing depth and limit assay-specific biases. Leukapheresis yielded between about 0.94 and 9 billion PBMCs per donor.

General findings and caveats noted by the study authors: The small number of donors limited the genetic and exposure-history diversity represented. Compared with non-shared clonotypes, clonotypes shared by all four sorted-subset donors had higher generation probabilities. Pairwise subsampling indicated that sequencing depth was expected to affect the degree of clonotype sharing among donors. Even with the large sequencing depth, rarefaction of the sorted-subset datasets indicated that sequencing was incomplete. Sampling was restricted to blood, and TCR repertoires in tissue are likely to differ from TCR repertoires in blood. Sharing across a few donors was observed for around 5% of naive CD4, 3% to 3.5% of naive CD8, 2% to 2.5% of memory CD4, and around 0.4% of memory CD8 clonotypes. Estimated clonotype richness was generally larger for naive than for memory subsets.

Using the deep immunoSEQ assay, multiplex PCR amplified TCR CDR3 regions from genomic DNA. For each cell subset, the extracted genomic DNA was distributed evenly across all wells of several immunoSEQ 96-well plates, and each plate served as one replicate. For sorted subsets, roughly 200 ng of genomic DNA, equivalent to 25,000 to 35,000 T cell genomes, went into each replicate PCR. The purified libraries were quantified using a Qubit 3.0 fluorometer, sized with a Bioanalyzer 2100, and then quantified again using the KAPA Library Quantification kit. Every immunoSEQ 96-well plate was sequenced on a dedicated single-read 150-cycle Illumina NextSeq 550 flow cell. The original pipeline was this. Because the immunoSEQ output held only junctional sequences and lacked quality scores, the filtering could not match the filtering applied to full-length reads. To assign V/J genes and CDR3, sequences were annotated against IMGT germline references using PyIR, a Python wrapper for IgBLAST v1.9. Reads were removed for weak V/J assignments (E-value above 1e-6), missing CDR3, stop codons, out-of-frame junctions, or ambiguous translated residues. V3J clonotypes were defined as sequences sharing an identical inferred V gene, J gene, and CDR3 amino acid sequence. Percentage overlap between repertoires was computed as shared unique clonotypes divided by the size of the smaller repertoire. Repertoire richness was assessed with RTK rarefaction, the Chao1 estimator, and Recon v2.1 estimates of unobserved clonotypes. For all TCRbeta clonotypes obtained by the gDNA method from a few donors, generation probabilities were computed with OLGA. Here the immuneACCESS table is served through TCRdb, limited to in-frame sequences with V and J called. Missing clones are a known gap in these copies; in checked studies unresolved V genes cover under half, and the rest lacks a known reason. The D gene and trimming were derived from the DNA, and the V and J assignments and clone size from that table. This sample is represented by some 2,000,000 clones; 85% to 95% of them were singletons. The ten largest make up more than 0.1% of the sample.

Looking up the germline V gene yields CDR1 MGHRA and CDR2 YSYEKL. V trim: 0 bases; J trim: 2 bases; unmatched bases: 13. From the cysteine up to the phenylalanine, the CDR3 has a length of 19 residues. The CDR3 DNA has 57 bases and is translated from base 1. Donors were healthy HIV-negative adults with no recently reported acute infections or vaccinations. Every donor was a Caucasian adult residing in Nashville, Tennessee, USA. CD4+ T cells were enriched by magnetic negative selection, after which naive cells were positively selected on CD45RA and the negative fraction was taken as the memory subset. After blood collection by leukapheresis, PBMCs were isolated using Ficoll-Histopaque density gradient centrifugation and then cryopreserved in the vapor phase of liquid nitrogen. Analytical flow cytometry was used to check the purity and quantity of each magnetically sorted T cell population. From each sorted fraction, genomic DNA was isolated and quantified by UV absorbance on a Nanodrop 2000c.

As for this clone: Its cognate antigen has yet to be identified. Base qualities are missing; no much larger clone stands one base away.

The rearranged chain carries TRBV4-1 and TRBJ2-3; 8 bases in the junction line up with TRBD1. Material: naive CD4+ T cells sorted from blood. The cell subset or site tag for this specimen amounts to: CD45RA+ positively selected. The source of this sequence is a man aged 18 to 30 in good health. The CDR3 amino acid sequence is: CASSQEMQGAGRSTDTQYF. The DNA sequence follows: TGCGCCAGCAGCCAAGAAATGCAGGGGGCGGGGCGGTCCACAGATACGCAGTATTTT.